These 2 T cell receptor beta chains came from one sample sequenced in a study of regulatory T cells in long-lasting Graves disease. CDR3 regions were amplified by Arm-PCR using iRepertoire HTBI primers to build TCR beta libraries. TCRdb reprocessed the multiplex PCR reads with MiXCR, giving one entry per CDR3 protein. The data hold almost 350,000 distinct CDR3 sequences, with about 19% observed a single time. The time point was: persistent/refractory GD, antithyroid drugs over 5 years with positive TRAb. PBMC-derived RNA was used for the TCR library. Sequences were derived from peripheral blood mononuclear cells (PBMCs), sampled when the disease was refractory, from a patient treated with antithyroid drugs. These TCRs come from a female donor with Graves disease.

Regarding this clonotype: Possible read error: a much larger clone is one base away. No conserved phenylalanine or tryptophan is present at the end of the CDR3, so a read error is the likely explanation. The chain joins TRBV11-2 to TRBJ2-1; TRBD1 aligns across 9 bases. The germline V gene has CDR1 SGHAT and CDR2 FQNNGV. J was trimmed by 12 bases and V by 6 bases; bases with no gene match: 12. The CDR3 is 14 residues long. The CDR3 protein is CASRATGGGYLQFL. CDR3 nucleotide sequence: TGTGCCAGCAGGGCCACAGGGGGCGGTTATCTGCAGTTCCTC.

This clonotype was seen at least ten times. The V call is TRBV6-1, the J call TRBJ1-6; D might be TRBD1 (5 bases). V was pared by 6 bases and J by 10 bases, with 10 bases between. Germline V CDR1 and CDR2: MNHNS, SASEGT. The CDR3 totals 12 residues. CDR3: CASRDAGSPLHF. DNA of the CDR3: TGTGCCAGCAGAGACGCAGGGTCACCCCTCCACTTT.